A selection of T cell receptor beta chains follows, all from one sample in a study of spatial heterogeneity in lung cancer. MiXCR was run by TCRdb on the 5' RACE reads, yielding one entry per CDR3 protein. The sample contains tens of thousands of distinct CDR3 sequences, 7.5% to 10% of which appear only once. The starting material was PBMCs, obtained at surgery. These receptors were taken from a male donor with early-stage non-small cell lung cancer. The CDR3 runs from the conserved cysteine through the conserved F or W. Fields, in order: V gene, D gene, J gene, clone size, CDR3 length, CDR3 protein, CDR3 DNA. D genes are given only for firm matches. Size is omitted from some rows. Given values are once, few, many or a class for expanded clones.

TRBV12-3/TRBV12-4	-	TRBJ1-5	many	12	CASRGSNQPQHF	TGTGCCAGCAGGGGAAGCAATCAGCCCCAGCATTTT
TRBV12-3/TRBV12-4	-	TRBJ1-6	many	15	CASSSEGRYNSPLHF	TGTGCCAGCAGTTCGGAGGGCCGCTATAATTCACCCCTCCACTTT
TRBV7-2	-	TRBJ2-5	few	14	CASSLFQDRETQYF	TGTGCCAGCAGCTTATTTCAGGATAGGGAGACCCAGTACTTC
TRBV5-1	TRBD2	TRBJ2-5	-	16	CASSSAGAGGQETQYF	TGCGCCAGCAGCTCTGCAGGAGCGGGGGGGCAAGAGACCCAGTACTTC
TRBV5-1	-	TRBJ2-7	few	13	CASSFGITYEQYF	TGCGCCAGCAGCTTCGGGATTACCTACGAGCAGTACTTC
TRBV10-3	-	TRBJ2-2	-	13	CAGGTPNTGELFF	TGTGCCGGCGGGACACCGAACACCGGGGAGCTGTTTTTT
TRBV18	-	TRBJ1-2	few	13	CASSPPQGPGYTF	TGTGCCAGCTCACCACCCCAAGGGCCTGGCTACACCTTC
TRBV7-2	TRBD2	TRBJ2-1	few	12	CASSTPSGQQFF	TGTGCCAGCAGCACCCCTAGCGGTCAGCAGTTCTTC
TRBV7-3	-	TRBJ2-2	many	12	CASSPYTGELFF	TGTGCCAGCAGCCCTTACACCGGGGAGCTGTTTTTT
TRBV4-3	-	TRBJ2-5	-	14	CASSQVSGTETQYF	TGCGCCAGCAGCCAAGTATCGGGGACGGAGACCCAGTACTTC